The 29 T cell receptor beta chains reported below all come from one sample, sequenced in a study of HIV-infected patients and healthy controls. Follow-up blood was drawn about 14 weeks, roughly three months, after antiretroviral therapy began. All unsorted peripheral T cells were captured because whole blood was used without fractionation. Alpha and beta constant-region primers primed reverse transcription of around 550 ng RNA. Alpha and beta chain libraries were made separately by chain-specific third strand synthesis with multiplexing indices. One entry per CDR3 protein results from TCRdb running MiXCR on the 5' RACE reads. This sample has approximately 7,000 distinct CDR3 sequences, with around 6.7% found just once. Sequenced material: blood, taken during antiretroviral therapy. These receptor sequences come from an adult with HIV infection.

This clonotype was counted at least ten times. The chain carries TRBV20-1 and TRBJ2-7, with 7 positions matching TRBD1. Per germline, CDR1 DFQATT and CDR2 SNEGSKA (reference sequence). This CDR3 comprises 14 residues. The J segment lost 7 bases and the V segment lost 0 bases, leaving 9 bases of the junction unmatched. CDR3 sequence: CSARDSKGAGEQYF. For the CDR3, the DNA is TGCAGTGCTAGAGATTCGAAGGGGGCTGGAGAGCAGTACTTC.

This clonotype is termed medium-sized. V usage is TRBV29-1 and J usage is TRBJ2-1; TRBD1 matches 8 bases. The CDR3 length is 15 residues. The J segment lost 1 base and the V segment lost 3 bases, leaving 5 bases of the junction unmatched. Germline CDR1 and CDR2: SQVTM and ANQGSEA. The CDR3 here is CSVDPGTGSYNEQFF. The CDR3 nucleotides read TGCAGCGTTGACCCCGGGACAGGATCCTACAATGAGCAGTTCTTC.

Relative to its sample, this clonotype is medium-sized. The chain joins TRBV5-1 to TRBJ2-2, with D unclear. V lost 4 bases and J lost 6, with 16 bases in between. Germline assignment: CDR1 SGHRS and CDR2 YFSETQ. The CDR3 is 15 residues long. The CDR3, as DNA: TGCGCCAGCAGCCCGGTTTTGTCCGGAGCCGGGGAGCTGTTTTTT. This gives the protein CASSPVLSGAGELFF.

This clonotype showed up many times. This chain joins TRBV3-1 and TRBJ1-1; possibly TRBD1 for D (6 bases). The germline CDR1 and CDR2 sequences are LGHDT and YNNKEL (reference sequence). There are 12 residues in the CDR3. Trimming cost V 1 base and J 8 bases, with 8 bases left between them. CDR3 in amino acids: CASSQGGTEAFF. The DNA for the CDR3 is TGTGCCAGCAGCCAAGGAGGGACAGAAGCTTTCTTT.

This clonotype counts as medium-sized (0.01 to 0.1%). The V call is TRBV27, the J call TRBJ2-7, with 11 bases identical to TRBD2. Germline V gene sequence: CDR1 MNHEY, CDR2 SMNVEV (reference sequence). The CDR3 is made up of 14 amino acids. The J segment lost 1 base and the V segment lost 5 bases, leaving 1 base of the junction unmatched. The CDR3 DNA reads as TGTGCCAGCAGTGCTAGCGGGGGGTCCTACGAGCAGTACTTC. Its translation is CASSASGGSYEQYF.

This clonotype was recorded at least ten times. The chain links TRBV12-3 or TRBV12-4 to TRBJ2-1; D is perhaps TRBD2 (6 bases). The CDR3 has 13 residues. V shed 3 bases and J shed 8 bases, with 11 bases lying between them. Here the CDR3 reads CASSLILAHEQFF. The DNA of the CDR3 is TGTGCCAGCAGTTTGATCCTAGCGCATGAGCAGTTCTTC.

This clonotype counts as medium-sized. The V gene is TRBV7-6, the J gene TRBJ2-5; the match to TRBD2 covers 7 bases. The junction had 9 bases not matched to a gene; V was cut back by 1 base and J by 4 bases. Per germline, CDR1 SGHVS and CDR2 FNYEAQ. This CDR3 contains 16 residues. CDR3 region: CASSLGVYPGGETQYF. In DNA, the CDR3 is TGTGCCAGCAGCTTAGGGGTCTACCCGGGGGGAGAGACCCAGTACTTC.

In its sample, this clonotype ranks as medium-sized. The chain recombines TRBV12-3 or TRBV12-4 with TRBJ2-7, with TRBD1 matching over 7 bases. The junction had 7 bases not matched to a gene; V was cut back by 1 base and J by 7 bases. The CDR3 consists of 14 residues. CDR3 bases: TGTGCCAGCAGTTTAGGGGGACAGCCGTCAGAGCAGTACTTC. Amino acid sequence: CASSLGGQPSEQYF.

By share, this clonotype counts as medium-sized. The CDR3 reads CASSQGGIQYF. In DNA form, the CDR3 reads TGTGCCAGCAGCCAAGGGGGCATTCAGTACTTC. The chain is built from TRBV14 and TRBJ2-4; no reliable D call. Trimming removed 1 base from V and 9 bases from J, with 4 bases in between. Germline V CDR1 and CDR2: SGHDN, FVKESK. This CDR3 spans 11 amino acids.

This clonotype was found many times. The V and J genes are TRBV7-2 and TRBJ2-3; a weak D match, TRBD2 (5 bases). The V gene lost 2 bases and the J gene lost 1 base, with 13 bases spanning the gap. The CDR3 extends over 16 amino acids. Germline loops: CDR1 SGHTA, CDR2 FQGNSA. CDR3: CASSLSLARGTDTQYF. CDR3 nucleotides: TGTGCCAGCAGCTTAAGCTTGGCGAGGGGCACAGATACGCAGTATTTT.

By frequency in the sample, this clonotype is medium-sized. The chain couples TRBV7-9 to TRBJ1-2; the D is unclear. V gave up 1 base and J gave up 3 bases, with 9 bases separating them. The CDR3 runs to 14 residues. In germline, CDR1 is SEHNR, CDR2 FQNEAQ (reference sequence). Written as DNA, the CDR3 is TGTGCCAGCAGCTTAGTGAGGGCCTACTATGGCTACACCTTC. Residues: CASSLVRAYYGYTF.

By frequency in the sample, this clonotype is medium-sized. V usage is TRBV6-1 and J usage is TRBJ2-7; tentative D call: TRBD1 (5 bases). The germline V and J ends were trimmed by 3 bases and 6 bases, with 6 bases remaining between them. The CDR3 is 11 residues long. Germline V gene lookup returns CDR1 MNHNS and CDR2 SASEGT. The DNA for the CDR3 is TGTGCCAGCAGTGACAGGGTCGAGCAGTACTTC. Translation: CASSDRVEQYF.

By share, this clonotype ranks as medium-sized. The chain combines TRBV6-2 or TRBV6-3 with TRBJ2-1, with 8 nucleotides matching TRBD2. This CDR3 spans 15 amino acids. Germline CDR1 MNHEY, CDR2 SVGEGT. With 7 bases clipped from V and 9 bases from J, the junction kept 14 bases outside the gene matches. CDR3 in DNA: TGTGCCAGCATGTCGGGAGGGCCGGGAATTGGTGAGCAGTTCTTC. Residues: CASMSGGPGIGEQFF.

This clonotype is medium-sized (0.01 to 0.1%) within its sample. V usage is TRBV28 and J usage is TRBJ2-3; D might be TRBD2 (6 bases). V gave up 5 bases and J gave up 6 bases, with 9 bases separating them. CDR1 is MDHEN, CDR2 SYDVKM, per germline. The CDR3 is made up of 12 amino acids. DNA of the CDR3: TGTGCCAGCAGTCGGGACTGGGATACGCAGTATTTT. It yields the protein CASSRDWDTQYF.

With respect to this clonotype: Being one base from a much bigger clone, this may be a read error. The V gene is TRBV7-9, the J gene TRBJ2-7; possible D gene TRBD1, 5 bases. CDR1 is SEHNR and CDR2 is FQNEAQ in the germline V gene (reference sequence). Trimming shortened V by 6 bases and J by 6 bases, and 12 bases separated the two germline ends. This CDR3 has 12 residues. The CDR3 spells CASRPLRGEQYF. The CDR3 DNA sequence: TGTGCCAGCAGACCACTAAGGGGCGAGCAGTACTTC.

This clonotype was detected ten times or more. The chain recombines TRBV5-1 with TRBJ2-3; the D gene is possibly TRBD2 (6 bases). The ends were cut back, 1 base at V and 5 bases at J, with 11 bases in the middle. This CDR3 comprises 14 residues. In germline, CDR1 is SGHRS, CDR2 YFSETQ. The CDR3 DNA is TGCGCCAGCAGCTTGAATTCCGGGGGAGATACGCAGTATTTT. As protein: CASSLNSGGDTQYF.

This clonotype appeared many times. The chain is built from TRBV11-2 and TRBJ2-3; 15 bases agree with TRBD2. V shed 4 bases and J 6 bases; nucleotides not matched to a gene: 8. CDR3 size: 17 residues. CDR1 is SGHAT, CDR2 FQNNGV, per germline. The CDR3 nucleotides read TGTGCCAGCAGCTCCCGGACTAGCGGGAGGGCCGGGGATACGCAGTATTTT. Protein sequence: CASSSRTSGRAGDTQYF.

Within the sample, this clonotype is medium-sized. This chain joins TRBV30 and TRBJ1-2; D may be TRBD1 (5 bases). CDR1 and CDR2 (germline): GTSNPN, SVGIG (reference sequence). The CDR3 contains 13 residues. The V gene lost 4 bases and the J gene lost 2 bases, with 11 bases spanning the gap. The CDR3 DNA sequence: TGTGCCTGGAACGGGGGATCAAACTATGGCTACACCTTC. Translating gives CAWNGGSNYGYTF. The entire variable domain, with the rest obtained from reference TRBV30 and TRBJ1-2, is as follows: SQTIHQWPATLVQPVGSPLSLECTVEGTSNPNLYWYRQAAGRGLQLLFYSVGIGQISSEVPQNLSASRPQDRQFILSSKKLLLSDSGFYLCAWNGGSNYGYTFGSGTRLTVV.

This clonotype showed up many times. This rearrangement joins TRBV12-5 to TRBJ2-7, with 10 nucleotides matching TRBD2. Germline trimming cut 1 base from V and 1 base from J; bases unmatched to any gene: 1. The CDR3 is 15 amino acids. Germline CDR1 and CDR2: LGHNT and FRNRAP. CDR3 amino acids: CASGLGAGGSYEQYF. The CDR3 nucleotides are TGTGCTAGTGGTTTGGGAGCGGGAGGGTCCTACGAGCAGTACTTC.

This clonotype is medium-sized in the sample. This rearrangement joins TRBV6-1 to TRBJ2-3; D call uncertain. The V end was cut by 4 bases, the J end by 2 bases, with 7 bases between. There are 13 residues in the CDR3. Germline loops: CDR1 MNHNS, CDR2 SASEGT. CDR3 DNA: TGTGCCAGCAGTGTTTACCCCACAGATACGCAGTATTTT. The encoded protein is CASSVYPTDTQYF.

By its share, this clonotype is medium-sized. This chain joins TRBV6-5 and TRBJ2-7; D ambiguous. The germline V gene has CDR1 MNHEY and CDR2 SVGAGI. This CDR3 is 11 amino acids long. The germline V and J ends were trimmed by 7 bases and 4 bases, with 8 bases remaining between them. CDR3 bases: TGTGCCAGCACTCACGGGTACGAGCAGTACTTC. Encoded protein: CASTHGYEQYF.

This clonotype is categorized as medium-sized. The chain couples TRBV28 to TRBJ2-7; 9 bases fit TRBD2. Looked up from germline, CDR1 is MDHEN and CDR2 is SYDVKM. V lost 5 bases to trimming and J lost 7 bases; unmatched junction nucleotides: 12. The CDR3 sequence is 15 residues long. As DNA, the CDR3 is TGTGCCAGCAGTCCCGTAGCGGGGGCCGCTACTGAGCAGTACTTC. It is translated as CASSPVAGAATEQYF. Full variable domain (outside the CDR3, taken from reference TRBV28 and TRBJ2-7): DVKVTQSSRYLVKRTGEKVFLECVQDMDHENMFWYRQDPGLGLRLIYFSYDVKMKEKGDIPEGYSVSREKKERFSLILESASTNQTSMYLCASSPVAGAATEQYFGPGTRLTVT.

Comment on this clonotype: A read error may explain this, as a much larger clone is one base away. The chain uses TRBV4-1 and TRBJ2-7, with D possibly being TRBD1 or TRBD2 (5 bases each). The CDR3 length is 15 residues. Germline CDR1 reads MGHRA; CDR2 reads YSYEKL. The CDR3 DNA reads TGCGCCAGCGGGCCCTTCTCCGGGGCCGACTACGAGAAGTACTTC. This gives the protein CASGPFSGADYEKYF.

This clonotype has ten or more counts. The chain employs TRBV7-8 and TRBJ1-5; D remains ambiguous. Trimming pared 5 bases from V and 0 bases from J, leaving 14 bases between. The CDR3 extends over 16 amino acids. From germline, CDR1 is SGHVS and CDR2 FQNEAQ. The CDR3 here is CASSRGGQYSNQPQHF. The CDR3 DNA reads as TGTGCCAGCAGCCGGGGTGGCCAATATAGCAATCAGCCCCAGCATTTT.

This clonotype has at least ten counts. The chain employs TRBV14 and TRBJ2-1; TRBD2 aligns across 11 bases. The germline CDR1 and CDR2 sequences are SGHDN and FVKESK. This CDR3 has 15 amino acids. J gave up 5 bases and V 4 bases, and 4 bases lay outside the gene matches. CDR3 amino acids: CASSLLAGVHNEQFF. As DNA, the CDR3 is TGTGCCAGCAGCCTACTAGCGGGAGTTCACAATGAGCAGTTCTTC.

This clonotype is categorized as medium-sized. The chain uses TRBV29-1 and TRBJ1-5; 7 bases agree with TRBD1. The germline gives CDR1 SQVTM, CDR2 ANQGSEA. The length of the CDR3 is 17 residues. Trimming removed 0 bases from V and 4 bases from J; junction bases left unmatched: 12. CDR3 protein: CSVEDSPDRPPNQPQHF. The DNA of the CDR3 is TGCAGCGTTGAAGACTCCCCGGACAGGCCACCTAATCAGCCCCAGCATTTT.

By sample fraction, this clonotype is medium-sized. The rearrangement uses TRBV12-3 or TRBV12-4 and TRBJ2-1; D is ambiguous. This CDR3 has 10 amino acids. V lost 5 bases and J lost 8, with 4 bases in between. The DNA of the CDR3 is TGTGCCAGCAGTACTTATGAGCAGTTCTTC. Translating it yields CASSTYEQFF.

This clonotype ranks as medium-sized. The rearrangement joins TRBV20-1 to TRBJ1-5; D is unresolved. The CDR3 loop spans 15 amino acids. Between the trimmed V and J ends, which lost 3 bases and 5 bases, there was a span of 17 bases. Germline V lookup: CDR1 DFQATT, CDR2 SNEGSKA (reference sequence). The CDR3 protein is CSARSSTGADQPQHF. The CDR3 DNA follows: TGCAGTGCTAGGTCCAGTACGGGCGCGGATCAGCCCCAGCATTTT.

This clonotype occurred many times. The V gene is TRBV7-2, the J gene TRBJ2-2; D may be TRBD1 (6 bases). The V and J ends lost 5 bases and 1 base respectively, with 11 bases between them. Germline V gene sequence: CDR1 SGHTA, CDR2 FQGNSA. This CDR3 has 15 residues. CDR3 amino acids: CASSPGTLNTGELFF. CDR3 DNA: TGTGCCAGCAGCCCCGGGACATTGAACACCGGGGAGCTGTTTTTT.